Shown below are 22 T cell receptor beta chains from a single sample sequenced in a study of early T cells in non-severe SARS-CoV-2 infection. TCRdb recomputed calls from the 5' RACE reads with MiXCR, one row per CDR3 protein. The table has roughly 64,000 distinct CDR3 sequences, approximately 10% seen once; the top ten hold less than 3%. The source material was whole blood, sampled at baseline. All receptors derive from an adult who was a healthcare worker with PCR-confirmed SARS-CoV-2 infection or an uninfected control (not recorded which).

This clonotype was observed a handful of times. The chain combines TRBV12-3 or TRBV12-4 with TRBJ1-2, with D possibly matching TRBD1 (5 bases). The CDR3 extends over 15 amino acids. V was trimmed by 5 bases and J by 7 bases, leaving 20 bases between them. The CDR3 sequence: CASSHQGLGMAGYTF. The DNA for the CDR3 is TGTGCCAGCAGTCATCAGGGCCTAGGGATGGCTGGCTACACCTTC.

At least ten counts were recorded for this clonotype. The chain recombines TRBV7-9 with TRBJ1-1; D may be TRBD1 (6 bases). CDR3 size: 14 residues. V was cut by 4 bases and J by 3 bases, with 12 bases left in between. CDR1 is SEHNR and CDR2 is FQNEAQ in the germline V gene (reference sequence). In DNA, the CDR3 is TGTGCCAGCAGCTCGAGCGAGGGGGACACTGAAGCTTTCTTT. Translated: CASSSSEGDTEAFF. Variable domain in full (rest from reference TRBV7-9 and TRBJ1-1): DTGVSQNPRHKITKRGQNVTFRCDPISEHNRLYWYRQTLGQGPEFLTYFQNEAQLEKSRLLSDRFSAERPKGSFSTLEIQRTEQGDSAMYLCASSSSEGDTEAFFGQGTRLTVV.

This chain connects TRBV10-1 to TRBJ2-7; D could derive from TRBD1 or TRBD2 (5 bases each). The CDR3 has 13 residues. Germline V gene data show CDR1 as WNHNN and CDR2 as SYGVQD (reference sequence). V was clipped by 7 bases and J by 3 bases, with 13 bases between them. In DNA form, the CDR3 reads TGCGCCAGCACTCGGGGCGAAGGCTACGAGCAGTACTTC. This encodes CASTRGEGYEQYF.

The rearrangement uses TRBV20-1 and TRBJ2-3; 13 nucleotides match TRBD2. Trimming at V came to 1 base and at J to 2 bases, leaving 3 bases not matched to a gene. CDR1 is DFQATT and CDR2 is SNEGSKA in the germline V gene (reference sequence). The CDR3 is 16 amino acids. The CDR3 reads CSARGLAGGLTDTQYF. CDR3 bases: TGCAGTGCTAGAGGACTAGCGGGGGGACTCACAGATACGCAGTATTTT.

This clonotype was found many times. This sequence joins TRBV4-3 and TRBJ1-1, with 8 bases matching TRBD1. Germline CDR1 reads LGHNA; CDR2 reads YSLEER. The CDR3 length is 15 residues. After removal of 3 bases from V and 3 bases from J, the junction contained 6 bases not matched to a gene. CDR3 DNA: TGCGCCAGCAGCCAGGACAGGGCATTATACACTGAAGCTTTCTTT. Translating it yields CASSQDRALYTEAFF.

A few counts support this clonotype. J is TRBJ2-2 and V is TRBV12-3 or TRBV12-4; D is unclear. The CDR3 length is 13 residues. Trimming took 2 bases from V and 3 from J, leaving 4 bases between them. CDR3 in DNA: TGTGCCAGCAGTTTATTTCACACCGGGGAGCTGTTTTTT. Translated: CASSLFHTGELFF.

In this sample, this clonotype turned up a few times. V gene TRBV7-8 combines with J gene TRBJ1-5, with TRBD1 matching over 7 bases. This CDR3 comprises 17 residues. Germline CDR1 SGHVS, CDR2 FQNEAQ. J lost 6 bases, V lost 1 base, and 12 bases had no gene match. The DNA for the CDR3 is TGTGCCAGCAGCTTAGGCCGAGGAGGGGGCTTGGGTCAGCCCCAGCATTTT. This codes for CASSLGRGGGLGQPQHF.

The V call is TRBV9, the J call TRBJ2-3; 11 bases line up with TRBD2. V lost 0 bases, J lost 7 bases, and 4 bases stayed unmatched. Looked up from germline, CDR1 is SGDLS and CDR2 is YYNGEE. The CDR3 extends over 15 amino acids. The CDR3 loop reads CASSVGLAGSNTQYF. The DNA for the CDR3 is TGTGCCAGCAGCGTAGGACTAGCGGGGTCGAATACGCAGTATTTT.

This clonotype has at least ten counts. In DNA form, the CDR3 reads TGTGCCAGCAGCTCCTTAGCGGGGGGGTCCTACGAGCAGTACTTC. Amino acids: CASSSLAGGSYEQYF. The gene calls are TRBV7-2 and TRBJ2-7; 11 nucleotides agree with TRBD2. The CDR3 is 15 amino acids. V shed 4 bases and J 1 base; nucleotides not matched to a gene: 3. The germline V gene encodes CDR1 SGHTA and CDR2 FQGNSA.

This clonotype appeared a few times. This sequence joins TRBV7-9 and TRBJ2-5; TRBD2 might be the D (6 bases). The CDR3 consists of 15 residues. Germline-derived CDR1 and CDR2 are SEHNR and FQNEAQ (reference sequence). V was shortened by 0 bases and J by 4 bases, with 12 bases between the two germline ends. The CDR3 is CASSLATGGAETQYF. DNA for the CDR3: TGTGCCAGCAGCTTAGCAACAGGAGGGGCAGAGACCCAGTACTTC. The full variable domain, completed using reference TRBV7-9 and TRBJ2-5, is DTGVSQNPRHKITKRGQNVTFRCDPISEHNRLYWYRQTLGQGPEFLTYFQNEAQLEKSRLLSDRFSAERPKGSFSTLEIQRTEQGDSAMYLCASSLATGGAETQYFGPGTRLLVL.

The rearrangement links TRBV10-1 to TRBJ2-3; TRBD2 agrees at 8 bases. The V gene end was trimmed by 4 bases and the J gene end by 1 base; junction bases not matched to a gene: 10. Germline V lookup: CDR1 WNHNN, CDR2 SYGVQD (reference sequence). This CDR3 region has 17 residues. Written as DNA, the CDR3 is TGCGCCAGCAGTGGGAAAAGGACTAGCCGGGGCACAGATACGCAGTATTTT. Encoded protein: CASSGKRTSRGTDTQYF.

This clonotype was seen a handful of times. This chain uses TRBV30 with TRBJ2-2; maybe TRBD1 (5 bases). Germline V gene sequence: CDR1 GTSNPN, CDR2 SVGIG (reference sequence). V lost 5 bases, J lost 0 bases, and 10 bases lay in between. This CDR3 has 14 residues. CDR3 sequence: CAWADSTNTGELFF. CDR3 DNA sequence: TGTGCCTGGGCCGACAGCACGAACACCGGGGAGCTGTTTTTT.

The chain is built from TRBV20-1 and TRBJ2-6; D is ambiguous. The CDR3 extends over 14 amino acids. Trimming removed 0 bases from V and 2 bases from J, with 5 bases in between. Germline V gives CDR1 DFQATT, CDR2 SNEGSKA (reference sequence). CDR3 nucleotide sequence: TGCAGTGCTAGAGAAGAGGCTGGGGCCAACGTCCTGACTTTC. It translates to CSAREEAGANVLTF.

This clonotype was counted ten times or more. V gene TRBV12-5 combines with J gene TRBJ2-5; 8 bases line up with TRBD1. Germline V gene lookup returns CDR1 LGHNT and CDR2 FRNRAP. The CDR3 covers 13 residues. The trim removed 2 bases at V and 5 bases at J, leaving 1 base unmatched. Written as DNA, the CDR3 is TGTGCTAGTGGTTTGACAGGGGGGGAGACCCAGTACTTC. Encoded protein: CASGLTGGETQYF.

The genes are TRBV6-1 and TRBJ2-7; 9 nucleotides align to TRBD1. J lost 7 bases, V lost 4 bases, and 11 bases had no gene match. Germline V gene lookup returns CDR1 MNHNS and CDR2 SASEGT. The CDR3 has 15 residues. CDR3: CASSASGTGMGEQYF. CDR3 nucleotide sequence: TGTGCCAGCAGTGCCTCCGGGACAGGGATGGGTGAGCAGTACTTC.

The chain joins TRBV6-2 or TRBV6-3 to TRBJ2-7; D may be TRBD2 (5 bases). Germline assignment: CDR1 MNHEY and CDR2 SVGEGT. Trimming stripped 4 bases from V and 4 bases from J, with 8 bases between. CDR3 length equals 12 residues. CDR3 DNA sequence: TGTGCCAGCAGTTCCCGGGGTTACGAGCAGTACTTC. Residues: CASSSRGYEQYF.

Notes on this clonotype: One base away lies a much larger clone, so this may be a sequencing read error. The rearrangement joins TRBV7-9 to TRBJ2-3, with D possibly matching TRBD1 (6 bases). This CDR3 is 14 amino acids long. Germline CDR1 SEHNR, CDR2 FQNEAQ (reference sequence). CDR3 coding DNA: TGTGCCTGCAGCCTGGACAGAAGCACAGATACGCAGTATTTT. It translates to CACSLDRSTDTQYF.

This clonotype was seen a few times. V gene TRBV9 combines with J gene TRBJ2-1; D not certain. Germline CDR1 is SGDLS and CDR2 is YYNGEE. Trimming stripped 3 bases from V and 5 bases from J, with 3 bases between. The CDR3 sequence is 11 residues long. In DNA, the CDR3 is TGTGCCAGCAGCGCTCACAATGAGCAGTTCTTC. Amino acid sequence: CASSAHNEQFF.

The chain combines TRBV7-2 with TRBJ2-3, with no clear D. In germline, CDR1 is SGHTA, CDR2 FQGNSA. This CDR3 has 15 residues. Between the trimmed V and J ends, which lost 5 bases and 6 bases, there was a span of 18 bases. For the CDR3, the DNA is TGTGCCAGCAGCCCCGACACGATTCTCTATGATACGCAGTATTTT. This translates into CASSPDTILYDTQYF.

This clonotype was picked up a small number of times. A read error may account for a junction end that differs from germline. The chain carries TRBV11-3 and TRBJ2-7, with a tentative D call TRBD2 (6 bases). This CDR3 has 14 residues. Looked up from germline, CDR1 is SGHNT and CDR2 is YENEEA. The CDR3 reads CASSSRDGEDEQYF. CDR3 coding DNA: TGTGCCAGCAGCTCCCGGGACGGGGAGGACGAGCAGTATTTC.

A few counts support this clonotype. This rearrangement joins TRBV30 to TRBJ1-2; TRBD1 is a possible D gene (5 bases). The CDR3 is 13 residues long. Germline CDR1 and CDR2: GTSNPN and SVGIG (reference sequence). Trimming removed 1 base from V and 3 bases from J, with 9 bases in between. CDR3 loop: CAWSGGEDYGYTF. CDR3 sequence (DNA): TGTGCCTGGAGTGGAGGGGAGGACTATGGCTACACCTTC. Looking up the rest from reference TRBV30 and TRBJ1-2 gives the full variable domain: SQTIHQWPATLVQPVGSPLSLECTVEGTSNPNLYWYRQAAGRGLQLLFYSVGIGQISSEVPQNLSASRPQDRQFILSSKKLLLSDSGFYLCAWSGGEDYGYTFGSGTRLTVV.

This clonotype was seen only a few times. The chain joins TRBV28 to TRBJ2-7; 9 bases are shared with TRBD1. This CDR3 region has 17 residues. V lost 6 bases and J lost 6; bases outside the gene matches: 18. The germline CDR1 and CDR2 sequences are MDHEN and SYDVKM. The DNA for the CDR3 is TGTGCCAGCAGCCCCAACCACCGGGACAGGGTAGTCGGCGAGCAGTACTTC. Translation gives CASSPNHRDRVVGEQYF.